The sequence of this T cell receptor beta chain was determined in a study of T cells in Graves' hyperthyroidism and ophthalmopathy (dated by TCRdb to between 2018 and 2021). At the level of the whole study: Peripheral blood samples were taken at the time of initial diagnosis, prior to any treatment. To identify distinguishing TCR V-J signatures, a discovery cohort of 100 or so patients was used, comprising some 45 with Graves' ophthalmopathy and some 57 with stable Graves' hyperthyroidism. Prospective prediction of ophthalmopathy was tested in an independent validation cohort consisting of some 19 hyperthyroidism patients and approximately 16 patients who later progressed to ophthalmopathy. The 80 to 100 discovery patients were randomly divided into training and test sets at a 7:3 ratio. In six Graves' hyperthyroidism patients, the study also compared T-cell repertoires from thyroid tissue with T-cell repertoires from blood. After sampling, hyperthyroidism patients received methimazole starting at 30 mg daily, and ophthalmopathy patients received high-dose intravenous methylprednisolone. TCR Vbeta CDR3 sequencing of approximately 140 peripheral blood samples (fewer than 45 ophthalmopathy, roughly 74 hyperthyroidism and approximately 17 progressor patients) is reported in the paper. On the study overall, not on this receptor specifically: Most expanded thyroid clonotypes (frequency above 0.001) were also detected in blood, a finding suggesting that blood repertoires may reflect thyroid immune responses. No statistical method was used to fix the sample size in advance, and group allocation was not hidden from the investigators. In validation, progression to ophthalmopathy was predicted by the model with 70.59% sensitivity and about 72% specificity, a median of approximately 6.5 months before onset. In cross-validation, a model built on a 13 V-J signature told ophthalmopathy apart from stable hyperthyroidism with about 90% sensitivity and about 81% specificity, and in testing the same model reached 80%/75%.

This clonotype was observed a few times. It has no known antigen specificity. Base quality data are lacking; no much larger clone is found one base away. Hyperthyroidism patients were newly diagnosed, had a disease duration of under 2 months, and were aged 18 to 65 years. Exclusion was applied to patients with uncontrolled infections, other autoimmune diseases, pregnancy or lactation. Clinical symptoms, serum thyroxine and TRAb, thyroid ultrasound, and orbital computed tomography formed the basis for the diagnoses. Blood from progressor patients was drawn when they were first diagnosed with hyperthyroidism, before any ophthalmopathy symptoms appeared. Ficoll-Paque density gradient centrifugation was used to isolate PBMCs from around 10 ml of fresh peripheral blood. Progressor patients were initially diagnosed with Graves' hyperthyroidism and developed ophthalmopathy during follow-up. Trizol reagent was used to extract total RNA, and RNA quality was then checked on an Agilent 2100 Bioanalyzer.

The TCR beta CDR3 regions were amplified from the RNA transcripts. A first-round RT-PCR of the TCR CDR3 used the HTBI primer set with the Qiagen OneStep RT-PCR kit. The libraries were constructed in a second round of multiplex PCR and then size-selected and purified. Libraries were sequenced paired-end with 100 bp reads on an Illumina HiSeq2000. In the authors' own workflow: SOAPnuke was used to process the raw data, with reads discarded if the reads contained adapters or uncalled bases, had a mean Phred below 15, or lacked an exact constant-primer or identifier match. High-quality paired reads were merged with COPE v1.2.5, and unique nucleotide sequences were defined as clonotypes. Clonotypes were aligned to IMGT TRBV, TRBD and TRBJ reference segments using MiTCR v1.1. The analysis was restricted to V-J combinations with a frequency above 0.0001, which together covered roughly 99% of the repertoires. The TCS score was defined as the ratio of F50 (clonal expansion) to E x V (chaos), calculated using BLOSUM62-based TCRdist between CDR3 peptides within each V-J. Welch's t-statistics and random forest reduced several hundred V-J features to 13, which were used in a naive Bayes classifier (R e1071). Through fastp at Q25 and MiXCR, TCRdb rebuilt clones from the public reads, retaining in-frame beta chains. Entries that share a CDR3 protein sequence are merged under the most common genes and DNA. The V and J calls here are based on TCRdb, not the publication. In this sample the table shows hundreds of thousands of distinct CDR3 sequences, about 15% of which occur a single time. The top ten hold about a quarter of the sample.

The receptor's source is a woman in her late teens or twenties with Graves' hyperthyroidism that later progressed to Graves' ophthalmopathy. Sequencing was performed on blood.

The DNA is as follows: TGTGCCAGCAGTTTATTAGGAGGTACTTCCCTCTCCTACGAGCAGTACTTC. Translated, it gives CASSLLGGTSLSYEQYF. This chain joins TRBV27 to TRBJ2-7; matching of 5 bases hints at TRBD2 as the D gene. V and J lose 1 base and 0 bases, and a span of 16 bases separates them. Reading from cysteine to phenylalanine, the CDR3 counts 17 amino acids. Of the read, only the CDR3 DNA is kept; its 51 bases are in frame from base 1. CDR1 is given as MNHEY and CDR2 as SMNVEV, both from the germline V gene (reference sequence).